These T cell receptor beta chains were read from a single sample in a study of T-cell reconstitution after alpha-beta-depleted transplantation in children. TCRdb reprocessed the PCR reads via MiXCR and lists one record per CDR3 protein. The sample lists around 210,000 distinct CDR3 sequences; approximately 7% were seen once. The sample consisted of PBMCs, taken before TCRalphabeta/CD19-depleted stem cell transplant. Receptors were obtained from a boy younger than 10 with acute lymphoblastic leukemia, due to receive a stem cell transplant. Each CDR3 is given without its conserved first and last residue. Fields, in order: clone size, V gene, J gene, CDR3 protein. Some rows mark clone size as missing; the rest say once, few, many or name a class of expanded clone.

NA	TRBV5-1	TRBJ2-7	ASSSTVYEQY
few	TRBV5-5	TRBJ2-1	ASSFDRGIGNEQF
NA	TRBV12-3/TRBV12-4	TRBJ2-7	ASSLVTDEQY
many	TRBV7-2	TRBJ2-6	ASSPHGGRLSSGANVLT
NA	TRBV7-9	TRBJ2-7	ASSLGAGTGYEQY
many	TRBV20-1	TRBJ2-7	SARDQGYEQY
NA	TRBV29-1	TRBJ1-3	SVGQQISGNTIY
many	TRBV6-5	TRBJ2-2	ASSYSSENGELF
many	TRBV24-1	TRBJ2-1	ATSDTSGGVNEQF
many	TRBV29-1	TRBJ2-1	SVEHRANYNEQF
few	TRBV11-1	TRBJ1-6	ASSSEDSSSSYNSPLH
few	TRBV5-1	TRBJ2-7	ASSSGQNDYEQY
many	TRBV11-2	TRBJ2-2	ASSLVPSGPGGTGELF
few	TRBV7-6	TRBJ2-7	ASSSSGDYEQY
NA	TRBV4-3	TRBJ2-7	ASSQDDETTGHEQY
many	TRBV6-5	TRBJ2-6	ASSYVSGANVLT
many	TRBV11-2	TRBJ1-5	ASSLRGGYNQPQH
NA	TRBV4-2	TRBJ1-3	ASSQDRVTGGLSGNTIY
few	TRBV3-1	TRBJ2-3	ASSLTGSAGGSTDTQY
many	TRBV7-2	TRBJ1-6	ASSQGTGGFSPLH
few	TRBV24-1	TRBJ2-2	ATSPGLDTGELF
few	TRBV7-9	TRBJ2-3	ASSLQAGTFDTQY